Shown below are 19 T cell receptor beta chains from a single sample sequenced in a study of a mutant IDH1 vaccine in newly diagnosed glioma. The repertoire was sequenced with immunoSEQ multiplex PCR; TCRdb's copy has only in-frame clones and lacks some. The sample has roughly 110,000 clones, about nine tenths seen once. Time point: week 11, during vaccination. In every dose of vaccine, 300 ug of mutant IDH1 20-mer peptide was given alongside topical imiquimod. These TCRs are of unknown antigen specificity. The starting material was PBMCs, obtained from a glioma patient whose treatment included an IDH1 peptide vaccine. These receptors were taken from a woman aged 50 to 60 with glioma.

The chain combines TRBV29-1 with TRBJ2-5; TRBD2 is a possible D gene (7 bases). The CDR3 extends over 13 amino acids. CDR1 and CDR2 (germline): SQVTM, ANQGSEA. The CDR3: CSRETGGGETQYF. The CDR3 DNA reads TGCAGTAGAGAAACGGGGGGCGGGGAGACCCAGTACTTC.

With respect to this clone: Other nucleotide sequences in the sample specify the same CDR3. This chain links TRBV6-6 with TRBJ2-2; D is undetermined. Germline loops: CDR1 MNHNY, CDR2 SVGAGI (reference sequence). V was cut by 6 bases and J by 0 bases, with 11 bases left in between. The CDR3 consists of 15 residues. CDR3 loop: CASSSPTTNTGELFF. The CDR3 bases are TGTGCCAGCAGCTCCCCTACTACGAACACCGGGGAGCTGTTTTTT.

CDR3 in DNA: TGCGCCAGCAGCTTGGATGGTGCAGGTTCCGGGGAGCTGTTTTTT. As protein: CASSLDGAGSGELFF. The chain is built from TRBV5-1 and TRBJ2-2, with D unclear. Germline loops: CDR1 SGHRS, CDR2 YFSETQ. The CDR3 consists of 15 residues. The V and J ends lost 0 bases and 6 bases respectively, with 12 bases between them.

This chain joins TRBV9 and TRBJ2-7; 12 bases match TRBD2. From germline, CDR1 is SGDLS and CDR2 YYNGEE. The V segment lost 4 bases and the J segment 1 base; nucleotides outside the gene matches: 6. The CDR3 is 16 amino acids. The CDR3, as DNA: TGTGCCAGCAGCCCTCGACTAGCGGGAGAGTCCTACGAGCAGTACTTC. Translation gives CASSPRLAGESYEQYF.

V is TRBV11-3 and J is TRBJ2-5, with TRBD2 matching over 13 bases. The junction had 6 bases not matched to a gene; V was cut back by 2 bases and J by 0 bases. The germline gives CDR1 SGHNT, CDR2 YENEEA. The length of the CDR3 is 18 residues. In nucleotides, the CDR3 is TGTGCCAGCAGCTTAAGACACGGACTAGCGGGAGACCAAGAGACCCAGTACTTC. This translates into CASSLRHGLAGDQETQYF. Looking up the rest from reference TRBV11-3 and TRBJ2-5 gives the full variable domain: EAGVVQSPRYKIIEKKQPVAFWCNPISGHNTLYWYLQNLGQGPELLIRYENEEAVDDSQLPKDRFSAERLKGVDSTLKIQPAELGDSAVYLCASSLRHGLAGDQETQYFGPGTRLLVL.

This clone was recorded once. The chain employs TRBV5-1 and TRBJ1-1; D unresolved. Germline V gives CDR1 SGHRS, CDR2 YFSETQ. Trimming pared 2 bases from V and 0 bases from J, leaving 11 bases between. CDR3 size: 15 residues. The CDR3 is CASSFGPNMNTEAFF. As DNA, the CDR3 is TGCGCCAGCAGCTTCGGGCCAAATATGAACACTGAAGCTTTCTTT.

V usage is TRBV18 and J usage is TRBJ1-3, with D uncertain. The V end was cut by 3 bases, the J end by 5 bases, with 17 bases between. Germline CDR1 KGHSH, CDR2 LQKENI. The CDR3 is 16 residues long. CDR3 amino acids: CASSPEALSDRNTIYF. In DNA, the CDR3 is TGTGCCAGCTCACCTGAGGCCCTAAGCGATCGAAACACCATATATTTT.

J is TRBJ1-5 and V is TRBV19; D not resolved. In germline, CDR1 is LNHDA, CDR2 SQIVND (reference sequence). Trimming cost V 3 bases and J 1 base, with 4 bases left between them. This CDR3 comprises 13 residues. CDR3 protein: CASSISSNQPQHF. For the CDR3, the DNA is TGTGCCAGTAGTATCAGCAGCAATCAGCCCCAGCATTTT.

This clone was detected only once. The V call is TRBV5-4, the J call TRBJ2-1; 13 bases match TRBD2. The CDR3 has 15 residues. V lost 1 base, J lost 8 bases, and 3 bases stayed unmatched. The germline gives CDR1 SGHNT, CDR2 YYREEE (reference sequence). CDR3 residues: CASSLTSGRAYEQFF. CDR3 bases: TGTGCCAGCAGCTTGACTAGCGGGAGGGCGTATGAGCAGTTCTTC.

This clone was seen only once. The rearrangement uses TRBV4-1 and TRBJ1-2; 7 nucleotides line up with TRBD1. V shed 4 bases, J shed 3 bases, and the junction held 11 bases outside the gene matches. Germline CDR1 is MGHRA and CDR2 is YSYEKL. The CDR3 spans 16 residues. This CDR3 reads CASSLQGEQGYYGYTF. CDR3 DNA sequence: TGCGCCAGCAGCCTCCAAGGGGAACAGGGGTACTATGGCTACACCTTC.

The chain joins TRBV5-8 to TRBJ1-4, with D possibly matching TRBD1 (5 bases). CDR3 length: 15 residues. Trimming took off 4 bases at V and 7 bases at J, with 17 bases between the two ends. The germline CDR1 and CDR2 sequences are SGHTS and YDEGEE. The CDR3 spells CASSLEQEVSEKLFF. The CDR3 nucleotides read TGTGCCAGCAGCCTGGAACAGGAGGTCTCTGAAAAACTGTTTTTT.

DNA for the CDR3: TGTGCCAGCAGTGAAGCCCTCATCCGGGCCCACTACGAGCAGTACTTC. Translation: CASSEALIRAHYEQYF. The V gene is TRBV6-1, the J gene TRBJ2-7; no firm D call. Germline CDR1 MNHNS, CDR2 SASEGT. Between the trimmed V and J ends, which lost 0 bases and 3 bases, there was a span of 15 bases. This CDR3 is 16 amino acids long.

This clone showed up just once. The chain has TRBV30 and TRBJ2-7; 8 nucleotides match TRBD2. The CDR3 is 15 residues long. V lost 0 bases, J lost 3 bases, and 7 bases stayed unmatched. Germline V CDR1 and CDR2: GTSNPN, SVGIG (reference sequence). The CDR3 DNA sequence: TGTGCCTGGAGTGTGGGTAGCGGGATTCTCTACGAGCAGTACTTC. This translates into CAWSVGSGILYEQYF. Based on the CDR3 plus reference TRBV30 and TRBJ2-7, the full variable domain is SQTIHQWPATLVQPVGSPLSLECTVEGTSNPNLYWYRQAAGRGLQLLFYSVGIGQISSEVPQNLSASRPQDRQFILSSKKLLLSDSGFYLCAWSVGSGILYEQYFGPGTRLTVT.

This chain joins TRBV19 and TRBJ1-1; TRBD1 aligns across 8 bases. V shed 3 bases and J 7 bases; nucleotides not matched to a gene: 7. CDR1 and CDR2 (germline): LNHDA, SQIVND (reference sequence). The CDR3 extends over 14 amino acids. For the CDR3, the DNA is TGTGCCAGTAGTATTCCGATCGACAGGGGTGAAGCTTTCTTT. Translation: CASSIPIDRGEAFF.

The rearrangement links TRBV12-5 to TRBJ2-5; 8 positions match TRBD1. This CDR3 has 14 residues. Per germline, CDR1 LGHNT and CDR2 FRNRAP. V dropped 3 bases and J dropped 5; count of bases not matched to a gene: 5. CDR3 amino acids: CASGFGQGGETQYF. In nucleotides, the CDR3 is TGTGCTAGTGGTTTCGGACAGGGCGGGGAGACCCAGTACTTC.

The V call is TRBV27, the J call TRBJ2-7; the D is unclear. The V gene lost 6 bases and the J gene lost 0 bases, with 18 bases spanning the gap. The CDR3 extends over 16 amino acids. Germline V CDR1 and CDR2: MNHEY, SMNVEV (reference sequence). The CDR3 DNA sequence: TGTGCCAGCAGCCTAGGGATCGGCCTCAGCTCCTACGAGCAGTACTTC. It translates to CASSLGIGLSSYEQYF.

The rearrangement uses TRBV14 and TRBJ2-5; 7 positions agree with TRBD1. Matching the DNA end better, TRBJ2-7 makes the J call doubtful. The germline gives CDR1 SGHDN, CDR2 FVKESK. The CDR3 has 15 residues. DNA for the CDR3: TGTGCCAGCAGCCGAGACAGGGTCACCTCCTACGAGCAGTACTTC. Protein product: CASSRDRVTSYEQYF.

The chain is built from TRBV4-1 and TRBJ2-7, with D tentatively TRBD2 (6 bases). V gave up 5 bases and J gave up 3 bases, with 14 bases separating them. Germline V gene lookup returns CDR1 MGHRA and CDR2 YSYEKL. The CDR3 length is 14 residues. The CDR3 reads CASSLELANYEQYF. Written as DNA, the CDR3 is TGCGCCAGCAGCTTGGAACTAGCAAACTACGAGCAGTACTTC.

V gene TRBV7-3 combines with J gene TRBJ2-2; 10 positions agree with TRBD1. CDR1 is SGHTA and CDR2 is FQGTGA in the germline V gene. V trimming: 5 bases; J trimming: 5 bases; junction bases outside the gene matches: 5. This CDR3 region has 15 residues. The chain's CDR3 is CASSPPGQGTGELFF. The CDR3, as DNA: TGTGCCAGCAGCCCTCCGGGACAGGGGACCGGGGAGCTGTTTTTT.